The 7 T cell receptor beta chains reported below all come from one sample, sequenced in a study of T-cell reconstitution after alpha-beta-depleted transplantation in children. Researchers prepared the TCRbeta library using unique molecular identifiers, the study reports. TCRdb redid the calling of the PCR reads with MiXCR, one entry per CDR3 protein. The sample yields around 500,000 distinct CDR3 sequences, 23% seen once. The source was PBMCs, mostly from graft donor cells, collected 360 days after TCRalphabeta/CD19-depleted stem cell transplant. These receptors were obtained from a boy less than two years old who had a stem cell transplant for acute myeloid leukemia, so the T cells may come from the graft donor.

In this sample, this clonotype turned up a few times. The chain employs TRBV11-2 and TRBJ2-2, with TRBD2 matching over 8 bases. The CDR3 spans 16 residues. From germline, CDR1 is SGHAT and CDR2 FQNNGV. The ends lost 4 bases at V and 2 bases at J; junction bases unmatched: 6. The CDR3: CASSSRGGRNTGELFF. The CDR3 DNA follows: TGTGCCAGCAGCTCCCGCGGGGGGCGAAACACCGGGGAGCTGTTTTTT.

This clonotype has ten or more counts. The chain joins TRBV12-3 or TRBV12-4 to TRBJ1-2; TRBD1 might be the D (5 bases). The CDR3 totals 13 residues. V lost 5 bases, J lost 3 bases, and 10 bases lay in between. The CDR3 here is CASSPPRDYGYTF. DNA of the CDR3: TGTGCCAGCAGTCCCCCCAGGGACTATGGCTACACCTTC.

The chain joins TRBV7-8 to TRBJ1-5, with D unclear. The V end was cut by 1 base, the J end by 0 bases, with 7 bases between. CDR1 SGHVS and CDR2 FQNEAQ come from the germline V gene. This CDR3 is 15 amino acids long. The CDR3 DNA reads TGTGCCAGCAGCTTAGTCTTCCATAGCAATCAGCCCCAGCATTTT. It yields the protein CASSLVFHSNQPQHF.

The rearrangement uses TRBV6-5 and TRBJ2-5, with unresolved D. The V and J ends lost 2 bases and 4 bases respectively, with 11 bases between them. This CDR3 is built from 14 residues. Germline V lookup: CDR1 MNHEY, CDR2 SVGAGI. CDR3 DNA sequence: TGTGCCAGCAGTTACGGCACCCTGGGAGAGACCCAGTACTTC. The encoded protein is CASSYGTLGETQYF.

This clonotype was found many times. The genes are TRBV29-1 and TRBJ2-4; D is unclear. The CDR3 sequence is 13 residues long. V was clipped by 4 bases and J by 0 bases, with 7 bases between them. Germline-derived CDR1 and CDR2 are SQVTM and ANQGSEA. CDR3 coding DNA: TGCAGCGTTGTTAGTCTAGCCAAAAACATTCAGTACTTC. Translated: CSVVSLAKNIQYF.

The rearrangement joins TRBV20-1 to TRBJ2-7; a weak D match, TRBD1 (6 bases). Trimming shortened V by 5 bases and J by 4 bases, and 24 bases separated the two germline ends. This CDR3 spans 16 amino acids. Per germline, CDR1 DFQATT and CDR2 SNEGSKA (reference sequence). As DNA, the CDR3 is TGCAGTGCTCGACAGGTCCGGGTCGCGTCCCTTTACGAGCAGTACGTC. Amino acid sequence: CSARQVRVASLYEQYV.

The V gene is TRBV3-1, the J gene TRBJ1-1; weak D call: TRBD1 (5 bases). The CDR3 consists of 11 residues. Germline assignment: CDR1 LGHDT and CDR2 YNNKEL (reference sequence). V dropped 11 bases and J dropped 7 bases, with 14 bases sitting between them. CDR3 nucleotide sequence: TGTGCCTGCTGTGAAAGGGGTGAAGCTTTCTTT. Its translation is CACCERGEAFF.